This passage covers 26 T cell receptor beta chains from one sample sequenced in a study of cytomegalovirus exposure and HLA in healthy donors. The PCR was carried out with 60 Vbeta primers and 13 Jbeta primers. Sequencing used immunoSEQ multiplex PCR; TCRdb keeps in-frame clones, though not all of them. The sample yields roughly 150,000 clones, 82% seen once. Sequencing was done on a sample of PBMCs. Receptors originate from a woman aged 45-60 years in good health and CMV-seropositive.

DNA for the CDR3: TGTGCCAGCGCCCGCGGGGGGGGCCCGAGGGACTACGAGCAGTACTTC. It specifies CASARGGGPRDYEQYF. The rearrangement links TRBV27 to TRBJ2-7; 9 bases are shared with TRBD2. The CDR3 extends over 16 amino acids. Trimming removed 8 bases from V and 3 bases from J; junction bases left unmatched: 14. The germline gives CDR1 MNHEY, CDR2 SMNVEV (reference sequence).

Details on this clone: Other nucleotide sequences in the sample specify the same CDR3. The rearrangement joins TRBV9 to TRBJ2-5; 7 bases match TRBD2. J gave up 2 bases and V 0 bases, and 4 bases lay outside the gene matches. Germline assignment: CDR1 SGDLS and CDR2 YYNGEE. The CDR3 is made up of 15 amino acids. CDR3 sequence: CASSVGGGPQETQYF. CDR3 DNA sequence: TGTGCCAGCAGCGTAGGCGGGGGACCTCAAGAGACCCAGTACTTC. Together with reference TRBV9 and TRBJ2-5, the CDR3 gives the full variable domain: DSGVTQTPKHLITATGQRVTLRCSPRSGDLSVYWYQQSLDQGLQFLIQYYNGEERAKGNILERFSAQQFPDLHSELNLSSLELGDSALYFCASSVGGGPQETQYFGPGTRLLVL.

V usage is TRBV13 and J usage is TRBJ2-3; TRBD1 agrees at 10 bases. This CDR3 region has 16 residues. The germline V gene has CDR1 PRHDT and CDR2 FYEKMQ (reference sequence). The V gene end was trimmed by 5 bases and the J gene end by 2 bases; junction bases not matched to a gene: 7. This CDR3 reads CASSRAGTGDTDTQYF. The CDR3 coding sequence is TGTGCCAGCAGCCGAGCCGGGACAGGGGACACAGATACGCAGTATTTT.

CDR3 in DNA: TGTGCCAGCAGCTATCACCTGGCAGGGGGTTCTCTGGGGGCCAACGTCCTGACTTTC. It translates to CASSYHLAGGSLGANVLTF. V gene TRBV7-9 combines with J gene TRBJ2-6, with 7 nucleotides matching TRBD1. The CDR3 is 19 amino acids. With 4 bases clipped from V and 4 bases from J, the junction kept 16 bases outside the gene matches. Germline CDR1 reads SEHNR; CDR2 reads FQNEAQ (reference sequence).

The chain is built from TRBV7-2 and TRBJ1-1, with unresolved D. The V end lost 3 bases, the J end lost 1 base, and 9 bases lay between the germline ends. In germline, CDR1 is SGHTA, CDR2 FQGNSA. CDR3 length equals 14 residues. The CDR3 protein is CASSFGVANTEAFF. CDR3 in DNA: TGTGCCAGCAGCTTCGGGGTAGCGAACACTGAAGCTTTCTTT.

The chain recombines TRBV30 with TRBJ1-5; 8 nucleotides match TRBD1. Germline V gives CDR1 GTSNPN, CDR2 SVGIG (reference sequence). Losses at the gene ends were 0 bases for V and 6 bases for J; bases not matched to a gene: 22. The CDR3 consists of 20 residues. The CDR3 loop is CAWSVSGGGYGRGLGQPQHF. The CDR3 DNA reads TGTGCCTGGAGTGTATCGGGAGGTGGTTACGGCAGGGGGCTCGGTCAGCCCCAGCATTTT. The variable domain in full, completed from reference TRBV30 and TRBJ1-5, reads SQTIHQWPATLVQPVGSPLSLECTVEGTSNPNLYWYRQAAGRGLQLLFYSVGIGQISSEVPQNLSASRPQDRQFILSSKKLLLSDSGFYLCAWSVSGGGYGRGLGQPQHFGDGTRLSIL.

V and J are TRBV5-4 and TRBJ2-3; 8 bases are shared with TRBD2. The CDR3 contains 14 residues. V lost 3 bases to trimming and J lost 4 bases; unmatched junction nucleotides: 4. Germline-derived CDR1 and CDR2 are SGHNT and YYREEE (reference sequence). CDR3 nucleotides: TGTGCCAGCAGCTCCTTACTAGCGGCAGATACGCAGTATTTT. Amino acid sequence: CASSSLLAADTQYF.

The chain joins TRBV9 to TRBJ2-2; D not certain. V shed 4 bases and J shed 0 bases, with 7 bases lying between them. Per the germline V gene, CDR1 is SGDLS and CDR2 is YYNGEE. The CDR3 is made up of 14 amino acids. This CDR3 is CASSPRSNTGELFF. The CDR3 DNA reads TGTGCCAGCAGCCCTAGATCGAACACCGGGGAGCTGTTTTTT.

This sequence joins TRBV29-1 and TRBJ2-1, with D unclear. The CDR3 is made up of 14 amino acids. Between the trimmed V and J ends, which lost 7 bases and 1 base, there was a span of 14 bases. The V gene's germline CDR1 is SQVTM and CDR2 ANQGSEA. The CDR3 coding sequence is TGCAGCGCACTACCACTTAGATCCTACAATGAGCAGTTCTTC. Translation: CSALPLRSYNEQFF.

The chain is built from TRBV27 and TRBJ1-2; D might be TRBD1 (6 bases). The germline V gene encodes CDR1 MNHEY and CDR2 SMNVEV (reference sequence). The CDR3 runs 13 residues. V lost 1 base, J lost 8 bases, and 11 bases lay in between. The CDR3 DNA sequence: TGTGCCAGCAGTTTATGGGGGGGCGGAGGCTACACCTTC. It is translated as CASSLWGGGGYTF.

The chain employs TRBV5-1 and TRBJ2-6; D remains ambiguous. Germline-derived CDR1 and CDR2 are SGHRS and YFSETQ. The V end lost 4 bases, the J end lost 0 bases, and 8 bases lay between the germline ends. The CDR3 loop spans 15 amino acids. In DNA form, the CDR3 reads TGCGCCAGCAGCCCGCCTAACTCTGGGGCCAACGTCCTGACTTTC. Translating it yields CASSPPNSGANVLTF.

The chain joins TRBV5-1 to TRBJ2-1, with 7 nucleotides matching TRBD2. Germline CDR1 SGHRS, CDR2 YFSETQ. This CDR3 is 18 amino acids long. The junction had 10 bases not matched to a gene; V was cut back by 1 base and J by 0 bases. The CDR3: CASSLTAGLGSSYNEQFF. The CDR3, as DNA: TGCGCCAGCAGCTTGACCGCTGGACTAGGAAGCTCCTACAATGAGCAGTTCTTC.

The CDR3 spells CASSPTGLEAFF. In nucleotides, the CDR3 is TGTGCCAGCAGTCCGACAGGGCTTGAAGCTTTCTTT. The rearrangement uses TRBV2 and TRBJ1-1; 7 bases align to TRBD1. There are 12 residues in the CDR3. Germline assignment: CDR1 SNHLY and CDR2 FYNNEI. The ends lost 5 bases at V and 7 bases at J; junction bases unmatched: 4.

This clone was found once. The chain recombines TRBV4-1 with TRBJ1-1; D not resolved. The CDR3 covers 14 residues. V dropped 6 bases and J dropped 3 bases, with 14 bases sitting between them. Germline assignment: CDR1 MGHRA and CDR2 YSYEKL. The DNA for the CDR3 is TGCGCCAGCAGGTCCCCGGGGAAACACACTGAAGCTTTCTTT. Protein product: CASRSPGKHTEAFF.

V usage is TRBV19 and J usage is TRBJ1-1, with a weak D call TRBD1 (5 bases). Germline assignment: CDR1 LNHDA and CDR2 SQIVND (reference sequence). V dropped 7 bases and J dropped 1 base, with 10 bases sitting between them. This CDR3 has 13 residues. As DNA, the CDR3 is TGTGCCAGTAAAATCAGGGAGAACACTGAAGCTTTCTTT. It yields the protein CASKIRENTEAFF. Combining the CDR3 with reference TRBV19 and TRBJ1-1 gives the whole variable domain DGGITQSPKYLFRKEGQNVTLSCEQNLNHDAMYWYRQDPGQGLRLIYYSQIVNDFQKGDIAEGYSVSREKKESFPLTVTSAQKNPTAFYLCASKIRENTEAFFGQGTRLTVV.

V usage is TRBV10-1 and J usage is TRBJ2-3, with a weak D call TRBD2 (5 bases). Trimming removed 0 bases at V and 5 bases at J, with 15 bases between. Germline V gene sequence: CDR1 WNHNN, CDR2 SYGVQD (reference sequence). The CDR3 runs to 16 residues. The CDR3, as DNA: TGCGCCAGCAGTGAGTCGATGGGCGCCGGGGTAGATACGCAGTATTTT. Encoded protein: CASSESMGAGVDTQYF.

The chain employs TRBV21-1 and TRBJ1-1; the DNA was not compared with TRBD1, the D call given in the table. TRBV21-1 is assigned pseudogene status. The CDR3 covers 15 residues. The CDR3 loop is CASSKLTGRRTEAFF. The CDR3, as DNA: TGTGCCAGCAGCAAGCTGACAGGGAGGCGTACTGAAGCTTTCTTT.

J is TRBJ2-7 and V is TRBV19; weak D call: TRBD2 (5 bases). Germline CDR1 LNHDA, CDR2 SQIVND (reference sequence). This CDR3 is 14 amino acids long. The V and J ends lost 3 bases and 0 bases respectively, with 9 bases between them. The CDR3 is CASSIGLSSYEQYF. For the CDR3, the DNA is TGTGCCAGTAGTATTGGACTCTCCTCCTACGAGCAGTACTTC. Using reference TRBV19 and TRBJ2-7 for the parts outside the CDR3, the full variable domain is DGGITQSPKYLFRKEGQNVTLSCEQNLNHDAMYWYRQDPGQGLRLIYYSQIVNDFQKGDIAEGYSVSREKKESFPLTVTSAQKNPTAFYLCASSIGLSSYEQYFGPGTRLTVT.

The chain is built from TRBV7-6 and TRBJ2-5, with TRBD1 matching 7 bases. The better agreement between TRBJ2-7 and the DNA end casts doubt on the J call. The CDR3 is 15 residues long. The V gene's germline CDR1 is SGHVS and CDR2 FNYEAQ. This CDR3 is CASSLDKQGFYEQYF. In nucleotides, the CDR3 is TGTGCCAGCAGCTTAGATAAACAGGGGTTCTACGAGCAGTACTTC.

This chain's CDR3 is CASRPFDGTGGNVNEKLFF. CDR3 DNA: TGTGCCAGCAGACCGTTCGACGGGACAGGGGGTAACGTTAATGAAAAACTGTTTTTT. This chain uses TRBV2 with TRBJ1-4; 11 bases line up with TRBD1. J was trimmed by 4 bases and V by 6 bases; bases with no gene match: 16. The CDR3 contains 19 residues. Germline V gene data show CDR1 as SNHLY and CDR2 as FYNNEI.

The chain employs TRBV28 and TRBJ2-1; possibly TRBD2 for D (6 bases). Germline CDR1 MDHEN, CDR2 SYDVKM. V lost 2 bases to trimming and J lost 9 bases, with 17 bases between them. CDR3 length equals 15 residues. As DNA, the CDR3 is TGTGCCAGCAGTTTAGGGCAGGGACTCAAAAGTGAGCAGTTCTTC. It codes for CASSLGQGLKSEQFF.

The chain couples TRBV5-6 to TRBJ1-2, with TRBD1 matching 7 bases. The length of the CDR3 is 13 residues. Unmatched junction bases numbered 7, after V lost 7 bases and J lost 4 bases. Per germline, CDR1 SGHDT and CDR2 YYEEEE. The CDR3 DNA reads as TGTGCCAGCGGGGGACAGCTACTCTATGGCTACACCTTC. Residues: CASGGQLLYGYTF. Variable domain in full (rest from reference TRBV5-6 and TRBJ1-2): DAGVTQSPTHLIKTRGQQVTLRCSPKSGHDTVSWYQQALGQGPQFIFQYYEEEERQRGNFPDRFSGHQFPNYSSELNVNALLLGDSALYLCASGGQLLYGYTFGSGTRLTVV.

The chain joins TRBV2 to TRBJ1-5, with D tentatively TRBD1 (5 bases). The V end lost 8 bases, the J end lost 6 bases, and 11 bases lay between the germline ends. The V gene's germline CDR1 is SNHLY and CDR2 FYNNEI. This CDR3 has 12 amino acids. The CDR3 region is CASCREGQPQHF. The DNA for the CDR3 is TGTGCCAGCTGCAGGGAGGGTCAGCCCCAGCATTTT.

This sequence joins TRBV7-9 and TRBJ1-6; TRBD1 matches at 10 bases. The CDR3 is 16 amino acids. V lost 4 bases to trimming and J lost 9 bases; unmatched junction nucleotides: 9. The V gene's germline CDR1 is SEHNR and CDR2 FQNEAQ (reference sequence). The CDR3 DNA reads TGTGCCAGCAGCTCTTACCCCGACAGGGGGCCTTCACCCCTCCACTTT. Protein product: CASSSYPDRGPSPLHF.

The chain employs TRBV2 and TRBJ2-5; 8 bases map to TRBD2. This CDR3 contains 19 residues. The germline V gene encodes CDR1 SNHLY and CDR2 FYNNEI. The junction had 14 bases not matched to a gene; V was cut back by 1 base and J by 1 base. CDR3 DNA: TGTGCCAGCAGTGAAGTAACGGCGGGGGGACCACTGCCCCAAGAGACCCAGTACTTC. Translating it yields CASSEVTAGGPLPQETQYF.

This chain links TRBV6-1 with TRBJ2-3; tentative D call: TRBD1 (5 bases). V lost 2 bases to trimming and J lost 9 bases, with 15 bases between them. CDR1 is MNHNS and CDR2 is SASEGT in the germline V gene. There are 14 residues in the CDR3. The CDR3 is CASSETHRRSTQYF. The CDR3 DNA reads as TGTGCCAGCAGTGAAACCCACAGGCGCTCCACGCAGTATTTT.